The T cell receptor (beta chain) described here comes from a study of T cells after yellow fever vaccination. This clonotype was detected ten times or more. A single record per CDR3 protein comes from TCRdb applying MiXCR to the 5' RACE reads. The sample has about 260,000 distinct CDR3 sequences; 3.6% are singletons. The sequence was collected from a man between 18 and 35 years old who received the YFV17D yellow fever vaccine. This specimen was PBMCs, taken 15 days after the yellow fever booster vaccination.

CDR3 region: CASSPRTEVLGTQYF. The CDR3 nucleotides read TGTGCCAGCTCACCTCGTACAGAGGTCCTCGGTACGCAGTATTTT. V usage is TRBV18 and J usage is TRBJ2-3; no clear D gene. Trimming stripped 3 bases from V and 8 bases from J, with 18 bases between. This CDR3 is 15 amino acids long. CDR1 is KGHSH, CDR2 LQKENI, per germline.